The clone carrying this T cell receptor (beta chain) was found a few times. Its antigen remains unidentified. CDR3 size: 15 residues. Germline CDR1 reads SNHLY; CDR2 reads FYNNEI. The germline V and J ends were trimmed by 3 bases and 4 bases, with 13 bases remaining between them. 60 Vbeta and 13 Jbeta primers were used in PCR. Assay used: immunoSEQ multiplex PCR; TCRdb lists only in-frame clones, some missing. The sample has roughly 240,000 clones, approximately 84% seen once. This sample is part of a study of cytomegalovirus exposure and HLA in healthy donors. The study, taken as a whole, reports: Usually a TCR sequence was rare, but some public TCRs were found in many donors. Within an earlier analysis, most TCR beta V segments proved productive either about 87% or about 30% of the time.

The V call is TRBV2, the J call TRBJ1-5; possibly TRBD1 for D (5 bases). The sample comprised PBMCs. The receptor was isolated from a girl aged 2-9 years in good health and CMV-seronegative. CDR3 DNA sequence: TGTGCCAGCAGTGACCCCCGGAAGGGGAATCAGCCCCAGCATTTT. Its translation is CASSDPRKGNQPQHF.